Below, 19 T cell receptor beta chains from the same sample are listed, as sequenced in a study of cytomegalovirus exposure and HLA in healthy donors. Vbeta (60) and Jbeta (13) primers were used in the PCR. Libraries were prepared by immunoSEQ multiplex PCR; TCRdb keeps only in-frame clonotypes and omits some of them. The profile shows about 97,000 clones, roughly 83% of them singletons. Sequenced sample: PBMCs. Receptor source: a man in his forties in good health and CMV-seronegative.

CDR3 protein: CAISESTSGLYEQYF. CDR3 nucleotide sequence: TGTGCCATCAGTGAGTCGACTAGCGGGCTCTACGAGCAGTACTTC. The chain couples TRBV10-3 to TRBJ2-7; TRBD2 aligns across 10 bases. The V and J ends lost 0 bases and 3 bases, in that order; junction bases with no gene match: 2. CDR1 and CDR2 from the germline V gene are ENHRY and SYGVKD. CDR3 size: 15 residues.

The chain recombines TRBV4-2 with TRBJ2-3; D may be TRBD1 (6 bases). Deletions cut 4 bases from V and 3 bases from J, with 14 bases between. CDR1 is LGHNA, CDR2 YNFKEQ, per germline. CDR3 size: 15 residues. DNA of the CDR3: TGTGCCAGCAGCCCCAGAGGACAGTTAACAGATACGCAGTATTTT. Encoded protein: CASSPRGQLTDTQYF.

As regards this clone: Distinct nucleotide sequences in the sample also encode this CDR3. This chain connects TRBV9 to TRBJ2-1, with 14 positions matching TRBD2. Germline CDR1 is SGDLS and CDR2 is YYNGEE. The CDR3 has 17 residues. Trimming at V came to 2 bases and at J to 4 bases, leaving 5 bases not matched to a gene. CDR3: CASSVGTSGGPYNEQFF. As DNA, the CDR3 is TGTGCCAGCAGCGTGGGGACTAGCGGGGGACCTTACAATGAGCAGTTCTTC.

The J gene is TRBJ2-3, the V gene TRBV7-3; D might be TRBD1 (6 bases). Germline V gene sequence: CDR1 SGHTA, CDR2 FQGTGA. The CDR3 totals 14 residues. Trimming took off 4 bases at V and 1 base at J, with 9 bases between the two ends. The DNA of the CDR3 is TGTGCCAGCAGCTCTGAGGGGGGCACAGATACGCAGTATTTT. Its translation: CASSSEGGTDTQYF.

This clone was seen more than once but under ten times. The chain has TRBV18 and TRBJ2-1; D is ambiguous. The germline gives CDR1 KGHSH, CDR2 LQKENI. CDR3 length: 16 amino acids. V was clipped by 2 bases and J by 0 bases, with 11 bases between them. The CDR3 is CASSPFGGSSYNEQFF. The CDR3 DNA follows: TGTGCCAGCTCACCATTCGGCGGAAGCTCCTACAATGAGCAGTTCTTC.

V usage is TRBV5-6 and J usage is TRBJ1-2; D may be TRBD1 (5 bases). Germline values: CDR1 SGHDT, CDR2 YYEEEE. The CDR3 runs 13 residues. Trimming pared 6 bases from V and 2 bases from J, leaving 11 bases between. CDR3 DNA sequence: TGTGCCAGCATCGACCAGGGAAACTATGGCTACACCTTC. It encodes CASIDQGNYGYTF.

This clone showed up just once. The chain links TRBV6-1 to TRBJ1-5, with a possible D match to TRBD1 (6 bases). Trimming cost V 3 bases and J 11 bases, with 17 bases left between them. Germline V gives CDR1 MNHNS, CDR2 SASEGT. This CDR3 has 14 residues. The CDR3 nucleotides are TGTGCCAGCAGTGACAGGGGAGTAATTCTAGCCCAGCATTTT. Protein product: CASSDRGVILAQHF.

The V gene is TRBV5-1, the J gene TRBJ1-5; 7 bases align to TRBD1. The CDR3 covers 15 residues. Germline CDR1 SGHRS, CDR2 YFSETQ. The J segment lost 1 base and the V segment lost 4 bases, leaving 5 bases of the junction unmatched. The CDR3 DNA sequence: TGCGCCAGCAGCCTGACAGGGAACAGCAATCAGCCCCAGCATTTT. Translating gives CASSLTGNSNQPQHF.

This sequence joins TRBV4-1 and TRBJ1-5; D is uncertain. The CDR3 extends over 15 amino acids. V gave up 0 bases and J gave up 0 bases, with 6 bases separating them. Germline assignment: CDR1 MGHRA and CDR2 YSYEKL. Here the CDR3 DNA reads TGCGCCAGCAGCCAAGAACCGGGTAGCAATCAGCCCCAGCATTTT. It translates to CASSQEPGSNQPQHF.

The table lists this clone with a few counts. The rearrangement links TRBV2 to TRBJ2-5; no definite D call. Germline-derived CDR1 and CDR2 are SNHLY and FYNNEI. Trimming removed 4 bases from V and 2 bases from J, with 11 bases in between. The CDR3 spans 14 residues. The CDR3 here is CASSVAGWQETQYF. The CDR3 DNA is TGTGCCAGCAGTGTGGCAGGATGGCAAGAGACCCAGTACTTC. Full variable domain (missing parts from reference TRBV2 and TRBJ2-5): EPEVTQTPSHQVTQMGQEVILRCVPISNHLYFYWYRQILGQKVEFLVSFYNNEISEKSEIFDDQFSVERPDGSNFTLKIRSTKLEDSAMYFCASSVAGWQETQYFGPGTRLLVL.

The chain recombines TRBV2 with TRBJ1-5; a weak D match, TRBD1 (6 bases). V lost 5 bases to trimming and J lost 5 bases, with 10 bases between them. The CDR3 runs 13 residues. Germline CDR1 and CDR2: SNHLY and FYNNEI. The CDR3 DNA follows: TGTGCCAGCAGTTCGGACAGCTATCAGCCCCAGCATTTT. This translates into CASSSDSYQPQHF.

The chain employs TRBV4-1 and TRBJ2-7; perhaps TRBD2 as D (5 bases). CDR3 length: 15 amino acids. V was cut by 0 bases and J by 3 bases, with 12 bases left in between. Germline-derived CDR1 and CDR2 are MGHRA and YSYEKL. The DNA for the CDR3 is TGCGCCAGCAGCCAAGACGGAGGATTATACTACGAGCAGTACTTC. It codes for CASSQDGGLYYEQYF.

This chain joins TRBV10-3 and TRBJ1-1; weak D call: TRBD1 (6 bases). V was cut by 2 bases and J by 1 base, with 14 bases left in between. The CDR3 covers 16 residues. Germline CDR1 is ENHRY and CDR2 is SYGVKD. CDR3 residues: CAISEAWGPGNTEAFF. The CDR3 nucleotides read TGTGCCATCAGTGAGGCTTGGGGGCCTGGGAACACTGAAGCTTTCTTT.

V and J are TRBV18 and TRBJ2-5, with 12 bases identical to TRBD2. The CDR3 is 16 amino acids. With V trimmed by 6 bases and J by 0 bases, 5 bases remained unmatched. Germline CDR1 KGHSH, CDR2 LQKENI. The CDR3 spells CASSPGLAGYQETQYF. The CDR3 bases are TGTGCCAGCTCTCCCGGACTAGCGGGGTACCAAGAGACCCAGTACTTC.

The rearrangement links TRBV18 to TRBJ2-2, with TRBD1 matching over 8 bases. CDR1 KGHSH and CDR2 LQKENI come from the germline V gene. The CDR3 length is 17 residues. The junction had 12 bases not matched to a gene; V was cut back by 3 bases and J by 6 bases. CDR3: CASSPLVYRGISGELFF. In DNA, the CDR3 is TGTGCCAGCTCACCCCTGGTTTACAGGGGGATCTCCGGGGAGCTGTTTTTT.

There are a few counts of this clone. V and J are TRBV10-2 and TRBJ2-1; 11 bases line up with TRBD2. The CDR3 is made up of 15 amino acids. Germline assignment: CDR1 WSHSY and CDR2 SAAADI. Trimming cost V 7 bases and J 6 bases; bases outside gene matches: 8. CDR3 nucleotide sequence: TGCGCCAGCATCTTACTAGCGGGGGTTGGCAATGAGCAGTTCTTC. This encodes CASILLAGVGNEQFF.

In its sample, this clone was seen once. The chain is built from TRBV4-1 and TRBJ2-2; weak D call: TRBD1 (5 bases). In germline, CDR1 is MGHRA, CDR2 YSYEKL. This CDR3 has 16 residues. V gave up 1 base and J gave up 4 bases, with 13 bases separating them. The CDR3 spells CASSQVRDSLTGELFF. CDR3 nucleotide sequence: TGCGCCAGCAGCCAAGTCAGAGACAGCCTCACCGGGGAGCTGTTTTTT.

V and J are TRBV9 and TRBJ1-2, with D possibly matching TRBD1 (6 bases). Germline V CDR1 and CDR2: SGDLS, YYNGEE. Trimming pared 2 bases from V and 5 bases from J, leaving 13 bases between. This CDR3 spans 14 amino acids. The CDR3 is CASSVTGKGYGYTF. The CDR3 DNA is TGTGCCAGCAGCGTTACAGGGAAGGGGTATGGCTACACCTTC.

The genes are TRBV30 and TRBJ1-2; 7 nucleotides match TRBD1. The CDR3 has 14 amino acids. Germline CDR1 reads GTSNPN; CDR2 reads SVGIG (reference sequence). Unmatched junction bases numbered 4, after V lost 0 bases and J lost 3 bases. CDR3 DNA: TGTGCCTGGAGTGTACTGGGGACAGACTATGGCTACACCTTC. This gives the protein CAWSVLGTDYGYTF. The variable domain in full, completed from reference TRBV30 and TRBJ1-2, reads SQTIHQWPATLVQPVGSPLSLECTVEGTSNPNLYWYRQAAGRGLQLLFYSVGIGQISSEVPQNLSASRPQDRQFILSSKKLLLSDSGFYLCAWSVLGTDYGYTFGSGTRLTVV.